One sample yielded the 18 T cell receptor beta chains listed below, sequenced in a study of OX40 agonist ivuxolimab in advanced cancers. TCRdb's table, derived via immunoSEQ multiplex PCR, lists solely in-frame clones and lacks some. The sample has tens of thousands of clones; roughly 86% are singletons. Specimen: CD4+ or CD8+ T cells sorted from blood, collected in a trial of the OX40 agonist ivuxolimab. These receptor sequences come from an adult with an advanced solid tumor such as melanoma, head and neck, liver or kidney cancer.

The genes are TRBV2 and TRBJ1-2, with D perhaps matching TRBD1 (5 bases). V lost 10 bases to trimming and J lost 4 bases, with 10 bases between them. Per germline, CDR1 SNHLY and CDR2 FYNNEI. CDR3 length: 11 amino acids. The CDR3 nucleotides read TGTGCCAAGGACAAGCCCTATGGCTACACCTTC. Its translation: CAKDKPYGYTF.

This rearrangement joins TRBV29-1 to TRBJ1-1; D perhaps matches TRBD1 (5 bases). Germline CDR1 and CDR2: SQVTM and ANQGSEA. CDR3 length: 15 amino acids. V lost 6 bases to trimming and J lost 0 bases, with 17 bases between them. The CDR3 reads CSVRATGAMNTEAFF. The DNA for the CDR3 is TGCAGCGTGCGGGCCACCGGGGCCATGAACACTGAAGCTTTCTTT.

The chain joins TRBV7-2 to TRBJ1-1; TRBD1 is a possible D gene (6 bases). Trimming stripped 4 bases from V and 5 bases from J, with 11 bases between. From germline, CDR1 is SGHTA and CDR2 FQGNSA. The CDR3 covers 13 residues. DNA of the CDR3: TGTGCCAGCAGCTCCGGCAGGGGTACTGAAGCTTTCTTT. This codes for CASSSGRGTEAFF.

V usage is TRBV18 and J usage is TRBJ1-4; 7 bases match TRBD1. Germline values: CDR1 KGHSH, CDR2 LQKENI. The CDR3 is 14 residues long. Trimming at V came to 4 bases and at J to 5 bases, leaving 4 bases not matched to a gene. CDR3 residues: CASSLRTGNEKLFF. The CDR3 nucleotides read TGTGCCAGCTCACTAAGGACAGGAAATGAAAAACTGTTTTTT.

This chain connects TRBV7-9 to TRBJ1-2; 8 bases agree with TRBD1. The CDR3 is made up of 13 amino acids. Trimming at V came to 5 bases and at J to 6 bases, leaving 5 bases not matched to a gene. Germline V gene data show CDR1 as SEHNR and CDR2 as FQNEAQ (reference sequence). CDR3 amino acids: CASSPDRVNGYTF. In nucleotides, the CDR3 is TGTGCCAGCAGCCCGGACAGGGTTAATGGCTACACCTTC.

The chain joins TRBV7-3 to TRBJ2-7; 10 bases align to TRBD1. The J segment lost 4 bases and the V segment lost 4 bases, leaving 7 bases of the junction unmatched. Germline assignment: CDR1 SGHTA and CDR2 FQGTGA. This CDR3 region has 15 residues. The chain's CDR3 is CASSSGTGVGYEQYF. The CDR3 DNA reads as TGTGCCAGCAGCTCCGGGACAGGGGTGGGGTACGAGCAGTACTTC. Using reference TRBV7-3 and TRBJ2-7 for the parts outside the CDR3, the full variable domain is GAGVSQTPSNKVTEKGKYVELRCDPISGHTALYWYRQSLGQGPEFLIYFQGTGAADDSGLPNDRFFAVRPEGSVSTLKIQRTERGDSAVYLCASSSGTGVGYEQYFGPGTRLTVT.

The gene calls are TRBV2 and TRBJ2-2; 7 bases fit TRBD1. Germline CDR1 SNHLY, CDR2 FYNNEI. Trimming cost V 6 bases and J 3 bases; bases outside gene matches: 7. The CDR3 covers 15 residues. The DNA for the CDR3 is TGTGCCAGCAGCCGGGACAGCTTTGACACCGGGGAGCTGTTTTTT. Residues: CASSRDSFDTGELFF. Combining the CDR3 with reference TRBV2 and TRBJ2-2 gives the whole variable domain EPEVTQTPSHQVTQMGQEVILRCVPISNHLYFYWYRQILGQKVEFLVSFYNNEISEKSEIFDDQFSVERPDGSNFTLKIRSTKLEDSAMYFCASSRDSFDTGELFFGEGSRLTVL.

The chain has TRBV9 and TRBJ1-4; 7 nucleotides line up with TRBD1. The CDR3 length is 16 residues. From germline, CDR1 is SGDLS and CDR2 YYNGEE. The ends lost 0 bases at V and 8 bases at J; junction bases unmatched: 10. CDR3 residues: CASSVGGTARTEKLFF. The CDR3 DNA follows: TGTGCCAGCAGCGTAGGGGGGACAGCTAGGACCGAAAAACTGTTTTTT.

V is TRBV18 and J is TRBJ2-1; D tentatively reads TRBD1 or TRBD2 (7 bases each). This CDR3 is built from 15 residues. V lost 8 bases and J 7 bases, leaving 21 bases between the germline ends. From germline, CDR1 is KGHSH and CDR2 LQKENI. In nucleotides, the CDR3 is TGTGCCAGCCGACCAGGGGGGGGCGGATGGAATGAGCAGTTCTTC. It codes for CASRPGGGGWNEQFF.

The chain links TRBV9 to TRBJ2-2, with 13 bases lining up with TRBD2. Germline assignment: CDR1 SGDLS and CDR2 YYNGEE. The CDR3 is 18 residues long. V lost 3 bases to trimming and J lost 6 bases; unmatched junction nucleotides: 11. The CDR3 DNA reads TGTGCCAGCAGCGGGACCGTGACTAGCGGGGGGCCAGCCGGGGAGCTGTTTTTT. This encodes CASSGTVTSGGPAGELFF.

The chain employs TRBV23-1 and TRBJ2-3, with D maybe TRBD2 (6 bases). TRBV23-1 is an open reading frame, and its role is uncertain. V lost 8 bases and J lost 1, with 22 bases in between. CDR3 length equals 17 residues. This chain's CDR3 is CASGGLPFRGCTDTQYF. The CDR3 DNA reads as TGCGCCAGCGGCGGTCTCCCCTTCCGGGGGTGCACAGATACGCAGTATTTT.

The chain combines TRBV5-1 with TRBJ1-5; D is possibly TRBD1 (5 bases). This CDR3 spans 15 amino acids. Germline V gene data show CDR1 as SGHRS and CDR2 as YFSETQ. The V and J ends lost 0 bases and 0 bases respectively, with 7 bases between them. CDR3 loop: CASSLAGDSNQPQHF. CDR3 nucleotides: TGCGCCAGCAGCTTGGCGGGGGATAGCAATCAGCCCCAGCATTTT.

The chain employs TRBV5-5 and TRBJ1-4, with D uncertain. Germline-derived CDR1 and CDR2 are SGHKS and YYEKEE (reference sequence). This CDR3 has 14 residues. Trimming left V 0 bases short and J 2 bases short, with 5 bases between. CDR3 nucleotides: TGTGCCAGCAGCTTGGGTGGGACTAATGAAAAACTGTTTTTT. Translation gives CASSLGGTNEKLFF.

V and J are TRBV5-1 and TRBJ1-4; 7 bases are a match to TRBD1. Germline V gene lookup returns CDR1 SGHRS and CDR2 YFSETQ. The trim removed 2 bases at V and 4 bases at J, leaving 2 bases unmatched. CDR3 size: 14 residues. As DNA, the CDR3 is TGCGCCAGCAGCTTCGACAGGGATAATGAAAAACTGTTTTTT. Encoded protein: CASSFDRDNEKLFF.

The chain is built from TRBV15 and TRBJ2-5; D is ambiguous. In germline, CDR1 is LNHNV, CDR2 YYDKDF (reference sequence). The CDR3 totals 12 residues. V lost 8 bases to trimming and J lost 3 bases, with 10 bases between them. CDR3 bases: TGTGCCACCGGCTACTTGAAAGAGACCCAGTACTTC. It translates to CATGYLKETQYF.

The chain uses TRBV5-1 and TRBJ1-1; TRBD1 aligns across 10 bases. CDR1 SGHRS and CDR2 YFSETQ come from the germline V gene. After removal of 4 bases from V and 4 bases from J, the junction contained 7 bases not matched to a gene. The CDR3 spans 15 residues. The CDR3 reads CASSVTGTGATEAFF. The CDR3 DNA reads as TGCGCCAGCAGCGTTACCGGGACAGGGGCCACTGAAGCTTTCTTT.

The chain is built from TRBV5-1 and TRBJ2-5; D gene ambiguous. The V gene's germline CDR1 is SGHRS and CDR2 YFSETQ. The CDR3 is 15 amino acids. The V end lost 5 bases, the J end lost 0 bases, and 14 bases lay between the germline ends. CDR3 DNA: TGCGCCAGCAGTATGTCAGGTGCCCACCAAGAGACCCAGTACTTC. It specifies CASSMSGAHQETQYF.

In DNA, the CDR3 is TGTGCCAGCAGCCCCGGGGGGTTCTACGAGCAGTACTTC. This sequence encodes CASSPGGFYEQYF. The chain joins TRBV7-9 to TRBJ2-7, with 7 bases that match TRBD2. This CDR3 comprises 13 residues. Unmatched junction bases numbered 4, after V lost 5 bases and J lost 3 bases. CDR1 and CDR2 from the germline V gene are SEHNR and FQNEAQ (reference sequence).